The source of this T cell receptor beta chain is a study of blood T cell repertoires in COVID-19. The overall study: Both acute and convalescent COVID-19 samples were obtained from the United States, Italy and Spain.

Clones were sequenced by immunoSEQ multiplex PCR, and TCRdb holds only the in-frame ones, with some missing. The data contain about 120,000 clones, roughly nine tenths of them singletons. Patients from Seattle were sampled longitudinally, starting during active infection. The origin of this receptor is a man in his fifties or sixties with COVID-19, enrolled during active disease. The material sequenced was peripheral blood.

The CDR3, as DNA: TGCGCCAGCAGTCAATCCTCCCGGGGTGCTAATGAAAAACTGTTTTTT. Encoded protein: CASSQSSRGANEKLFF. This chain joins TRBV23-1 and TRBJ1-4; D is unclear. TRBV23-1 is reported as an ORF; its role is uncertain. V dropped 0 bases and J dropped 3 bases, with 11 bases sitting between them. The CDR3 has 16 residues.